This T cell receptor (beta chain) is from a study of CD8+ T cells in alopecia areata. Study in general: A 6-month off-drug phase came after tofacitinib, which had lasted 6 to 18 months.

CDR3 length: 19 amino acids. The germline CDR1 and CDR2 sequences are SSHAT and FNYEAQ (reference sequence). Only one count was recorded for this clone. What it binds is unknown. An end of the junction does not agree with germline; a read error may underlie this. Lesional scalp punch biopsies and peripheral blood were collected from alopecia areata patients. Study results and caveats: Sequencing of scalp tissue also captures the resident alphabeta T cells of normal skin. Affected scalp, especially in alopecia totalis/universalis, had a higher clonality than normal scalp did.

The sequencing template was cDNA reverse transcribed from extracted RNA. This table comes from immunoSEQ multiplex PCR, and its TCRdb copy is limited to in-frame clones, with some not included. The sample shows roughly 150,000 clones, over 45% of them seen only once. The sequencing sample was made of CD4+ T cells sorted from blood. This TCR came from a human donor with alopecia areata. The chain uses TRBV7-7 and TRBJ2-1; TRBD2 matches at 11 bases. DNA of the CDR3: TGTGCTAGCAGCTTCCTTCATGCGGTCACTAGCGGGAGTTCCCATGAGCAGTTCTTC. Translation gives CASSFLHAVTSGSSHEQFF. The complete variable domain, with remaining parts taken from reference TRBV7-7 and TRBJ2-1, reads GAGVSQSPRYKVTKRGQDVTLRCDPISSHATLYWYQQALGQGPEFLTYFNYEAQPDKSGLPSDRFSAERPEGSISTLTIQRTEQRDSAMYRCASSFLHAVTSGSSHEQFFGPGTRLTVL.